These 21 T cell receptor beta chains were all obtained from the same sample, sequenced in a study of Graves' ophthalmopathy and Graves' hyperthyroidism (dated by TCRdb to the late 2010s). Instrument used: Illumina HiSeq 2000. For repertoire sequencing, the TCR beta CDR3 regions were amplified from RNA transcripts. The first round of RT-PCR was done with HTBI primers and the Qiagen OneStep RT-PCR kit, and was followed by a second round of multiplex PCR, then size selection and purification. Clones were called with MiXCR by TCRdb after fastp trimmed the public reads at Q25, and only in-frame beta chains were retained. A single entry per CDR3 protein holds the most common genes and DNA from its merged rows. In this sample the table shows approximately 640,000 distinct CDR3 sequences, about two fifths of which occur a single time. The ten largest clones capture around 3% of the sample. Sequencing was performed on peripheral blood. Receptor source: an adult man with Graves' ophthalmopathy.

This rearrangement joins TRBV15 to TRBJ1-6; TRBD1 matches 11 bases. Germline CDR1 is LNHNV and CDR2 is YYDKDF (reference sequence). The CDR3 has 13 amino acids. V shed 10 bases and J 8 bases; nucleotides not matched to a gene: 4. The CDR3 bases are TGTGCCATCGGACAGGGGGCTGATTCACCCCTCCACTTT. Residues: CAIGQGADSPLHF. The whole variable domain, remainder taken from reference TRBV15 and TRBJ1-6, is DAMVIQNPRYQVTQFGKPVTLSCSQTLNHNVMYWYQQKSSQAPKLLFHYYDKDFNNEADTPDNFQSRRPNTSFCFLDIRSPGLGDTAMYLCAIGQGADSPLHFGNGTRLTVT.

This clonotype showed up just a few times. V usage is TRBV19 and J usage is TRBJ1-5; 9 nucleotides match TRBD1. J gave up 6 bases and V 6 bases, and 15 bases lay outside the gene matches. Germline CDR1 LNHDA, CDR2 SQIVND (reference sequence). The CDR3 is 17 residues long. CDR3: CASRGLRTGESRQPQHF. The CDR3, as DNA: TGTGCCAGTAGGGGGCTCCGGACAGGGGAATCGCGTCAGCCCCAGCATTTT.

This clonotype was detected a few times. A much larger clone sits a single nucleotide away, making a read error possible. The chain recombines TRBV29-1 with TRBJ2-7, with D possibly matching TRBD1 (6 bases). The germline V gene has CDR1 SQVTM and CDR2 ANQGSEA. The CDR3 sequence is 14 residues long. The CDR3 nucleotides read TGCAGCGTTGGCCGACCCGGGACACTTTACGGGCAGTACTTC. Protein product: CSVGRPGTLYGQYF.

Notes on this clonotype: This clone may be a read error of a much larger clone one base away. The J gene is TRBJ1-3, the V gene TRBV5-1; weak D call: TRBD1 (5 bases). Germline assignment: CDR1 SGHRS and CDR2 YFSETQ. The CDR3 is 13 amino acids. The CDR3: CASSRDSGNTTYF. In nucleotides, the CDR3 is TGCGCCAGTTCAAGGGACTCTGGAAACACCACATATTTT.

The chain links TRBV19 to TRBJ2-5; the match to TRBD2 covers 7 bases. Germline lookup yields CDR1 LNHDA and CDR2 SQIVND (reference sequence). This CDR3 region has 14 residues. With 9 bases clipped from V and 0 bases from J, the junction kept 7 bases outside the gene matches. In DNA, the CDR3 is TGTGCCAGCAAAAATGGGACTAACCAAGAGACCCAGTACTTC. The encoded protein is CASKNGTNQETQYF.

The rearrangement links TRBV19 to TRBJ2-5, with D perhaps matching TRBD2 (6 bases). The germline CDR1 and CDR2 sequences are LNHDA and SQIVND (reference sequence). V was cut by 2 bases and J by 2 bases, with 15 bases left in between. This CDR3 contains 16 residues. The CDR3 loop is CASSISDTGEQETQYF. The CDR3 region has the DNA TGTGCCAGTAGTATAAGTGACACGGGGGAGCAAGAGACCCAGTACTTC.

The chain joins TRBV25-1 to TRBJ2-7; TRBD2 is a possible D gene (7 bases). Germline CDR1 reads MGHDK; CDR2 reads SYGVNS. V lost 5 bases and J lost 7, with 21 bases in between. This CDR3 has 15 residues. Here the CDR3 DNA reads TGTGCCAGCAGTAAAATTGGGGGGGCAGGCCTTGAGCAGTACTTC. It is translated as CASSKIGGAGLEQYF.

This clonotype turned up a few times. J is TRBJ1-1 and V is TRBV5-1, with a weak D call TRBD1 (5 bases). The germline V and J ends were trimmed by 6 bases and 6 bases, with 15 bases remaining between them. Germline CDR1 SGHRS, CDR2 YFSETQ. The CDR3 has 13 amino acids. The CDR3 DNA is TGCGCCAGCAACAATGGAGGGGCGGCTGAAGCTTTCTTT. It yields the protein CASNNGGAAEAFF.

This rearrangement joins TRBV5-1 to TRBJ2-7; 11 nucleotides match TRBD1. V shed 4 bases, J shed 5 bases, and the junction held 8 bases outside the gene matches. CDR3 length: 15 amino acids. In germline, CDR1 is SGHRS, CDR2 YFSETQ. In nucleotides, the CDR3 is TGCGCCAGCAGCCCAGGATGGACAGGGGGCGACGAGCAGTACTTC. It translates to CASSPGWTGGDEQYF.

CDR3 protein: CAISPGEQYF. CDR3 nucleotides: TGTGCCATCTCACCGGGGGAGCAGTACTTC. V is TRBV10-3 and J is TRBJ2-7; perhaps TRBD2 as D (5 bases). Germline V gene lookup returns CDR1 ENHRY and CDR2 SYGVKD. V was cut by 8 bases and J by 7 bases, with 9 bases left in between. This CDR3 region has 10 residues.

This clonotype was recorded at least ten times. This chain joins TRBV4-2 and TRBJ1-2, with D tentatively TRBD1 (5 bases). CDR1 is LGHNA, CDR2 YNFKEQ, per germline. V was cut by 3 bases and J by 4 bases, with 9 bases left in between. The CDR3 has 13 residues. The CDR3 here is CASSQGVSYGYTF. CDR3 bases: TGTGCCAGCAGCCAGGGGGTCTCCTATGGCTACACCTTC.

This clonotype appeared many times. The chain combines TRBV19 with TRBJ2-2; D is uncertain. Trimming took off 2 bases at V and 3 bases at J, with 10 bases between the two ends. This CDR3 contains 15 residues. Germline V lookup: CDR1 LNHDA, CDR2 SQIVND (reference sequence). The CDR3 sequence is CASSIRTRYTGELFF. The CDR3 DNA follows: TGTGCCAGTAGTATAAGGACCCGATACACCGGGGAGCTGTTTTTT. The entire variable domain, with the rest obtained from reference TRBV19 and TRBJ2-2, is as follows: DGGITQSPKYLFRKEGQNVTLSCEQNLNHDAMYWYRQDPGQGLRLIYYSQIVNDFQKGDIAEGYSVSREKKESFPLTVTSAQKNPTAFYLCASSIRTRYTGELFFGEGSRLTVL.

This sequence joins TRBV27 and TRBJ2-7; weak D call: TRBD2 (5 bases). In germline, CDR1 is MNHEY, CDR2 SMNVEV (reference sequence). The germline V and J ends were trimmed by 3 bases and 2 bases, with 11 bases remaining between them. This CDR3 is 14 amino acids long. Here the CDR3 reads CASSFAAEAYEQYF. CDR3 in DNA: TGTGCCAGCAGTTTTGCGGCGGAGGCCTACGAGCAGTACTTC.

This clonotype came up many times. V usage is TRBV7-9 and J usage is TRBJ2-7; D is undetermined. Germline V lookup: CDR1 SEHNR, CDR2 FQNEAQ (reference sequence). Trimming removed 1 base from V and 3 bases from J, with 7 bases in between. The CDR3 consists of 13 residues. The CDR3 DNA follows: TGTGCCAGCAGCTTAGGCAACCTCTACGAGCAGTACTTC. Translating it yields CASSLGNLYEQYF.

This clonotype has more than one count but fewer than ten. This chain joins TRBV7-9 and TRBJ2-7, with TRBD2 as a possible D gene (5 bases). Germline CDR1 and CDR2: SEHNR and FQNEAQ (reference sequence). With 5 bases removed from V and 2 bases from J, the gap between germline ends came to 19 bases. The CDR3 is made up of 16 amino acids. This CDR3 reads CASSHPRVEATYEQYF. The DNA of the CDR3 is TGTGCCAGCAGCCACCCCCGCGTGGAGGCGACCTACGAGCAGTACTTC.

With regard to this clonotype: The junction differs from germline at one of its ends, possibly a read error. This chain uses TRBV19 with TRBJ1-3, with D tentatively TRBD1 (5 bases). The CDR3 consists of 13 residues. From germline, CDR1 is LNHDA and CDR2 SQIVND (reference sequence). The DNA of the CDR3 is TGTGCCAACTCGGGACTATTTGGAAACACCCTATATTTT. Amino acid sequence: CANSGLFGNTLYF.

The CDR3, as DNA: TGTGCCAGCAGCTCACGTAGCGGGGGCACTGAAGCTTTCTTT. Protein sequence: CASSSRSGGTEAFF. The rearrangement links TRBV7-9 to TRBJ1-1, with D tentatively TRBD1 (5 bases). The CDR3 consists of 14 residues. Trimming took 4 bases from V and 4 from J, leaving 13 bases between them. Looked up from germline, CDR1 is SEHNR and CDR2 is FQNEAQ (reference sequence).

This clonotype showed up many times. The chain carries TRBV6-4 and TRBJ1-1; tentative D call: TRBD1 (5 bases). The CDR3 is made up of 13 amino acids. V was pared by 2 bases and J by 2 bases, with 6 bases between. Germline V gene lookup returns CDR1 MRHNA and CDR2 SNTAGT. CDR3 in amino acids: CASSDGDNTEAFF. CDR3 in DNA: TGTGCCAGCAGTGACGGGGACAACACTGAAGCTTTCTTT.

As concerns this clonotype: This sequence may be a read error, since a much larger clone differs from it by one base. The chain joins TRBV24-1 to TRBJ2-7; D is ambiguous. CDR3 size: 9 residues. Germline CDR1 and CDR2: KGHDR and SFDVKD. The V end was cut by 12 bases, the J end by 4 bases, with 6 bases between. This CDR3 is CAAPYEQYF. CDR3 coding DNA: TGTGCCGCCCCGTACGAGCAGTACTTC.

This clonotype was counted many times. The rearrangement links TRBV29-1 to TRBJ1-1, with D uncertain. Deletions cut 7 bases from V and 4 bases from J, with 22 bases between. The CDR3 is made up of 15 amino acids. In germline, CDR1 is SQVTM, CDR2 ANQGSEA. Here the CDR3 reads CSAEEGEGLLTEAFF. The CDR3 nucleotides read TGCAGCGCTGAGGAGGGTGAGGGCCTACTCACTGAAGCTTTCTTT.

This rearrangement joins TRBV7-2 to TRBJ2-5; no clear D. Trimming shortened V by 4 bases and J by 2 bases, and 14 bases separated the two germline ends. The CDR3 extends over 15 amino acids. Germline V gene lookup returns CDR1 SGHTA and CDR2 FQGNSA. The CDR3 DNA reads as TGTGCCAGCAGCTCGGGCAGTCAGACTCAAGAGACCCAGTACTTC. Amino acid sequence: CASSSGSQTQETQYF.